This T cell receptor beta chain was identified in a study of shared clonotypes between healthy human individuals. Study results and limitations: Clonotype sharing among donors was expected to depend on sequencing depth. Only blood was sampled, and tissue TCR repertoires likely differ from blood ones. The sharing of about 5% of naive CD4 clonotypes was seen across several donors.

Several immunoSEQ 96-well plates shared each subset's DNA, each plate a replicate. Clones were read by immunoSEQ multiplex PCR, and TCRdb kept only the in-frame ones, dropping some. The table lists millions of clones, more than 80% of them singletons. Germline V gene sequence: CDR1 SGHTA, CDR2 FQGNSA. Unmatched junction bases numbered 13, after V lost 5 bases and J lost 8 bases. This CDR3 spans 16 amino acids. This clone has only one observation. The antigen is unknown. The sample was naive CD4+ T cells sorted from blood. Subset denoted: CD45RA+ positively selected. This chain uses TRBV7-2 with TRBJ2-4; 9 bases are a match to TRBD1. The sequence was obtained from a man aged 18 to 29 in good health. The CDR3 bases are TGTGCCAGCAGCCCAACATCCGGGACAGGGAGGGACATTCAGTACTTC. It yields the protein CASSPTSGTGRDIQYF.